One TCR beta chain is described in this entry. This record comes from a study of CD8 T cells in Susac syndrome. cDNA came from roughly 0.5 to 1 ug RNA primed by random hexamers. A multiplex approach, immunoSEQ multiplex PCR, amplified TCR beta CDR3 across 54 Vbeta and 13 Jbeta. TCRdb passed the immunoSEQ multiplex PCR reads through MiXCR, listing each CDR3 protein once. The sample consists of approximately 280,000 distinct CDR3 sequences, approximately 84% of them appearing once. TCR beta sequencing covered blood CD8+ and CD4+ T cells. It was treatment-naive patients with stable or active relapsing-remitting disease who made up the multiple sclerosis controls. It was negative isolation that provided the CD8+ and CD4+ T cells, whereas TEMRA cells were enriched by FACS. The CDR3 length is 14 residues. CDR1 and CDR2 from the germline V gene are SGHAT and FQNNGV. The V and J ends lost 3 bases and 8 bases respectively, with 14 bases between them.

This receptor was taken from a human donor with multiple sclerosis. The V gene is TRBV11-2, the J gene TRBJ2-1; D not certain. The material sequenced was CD8+ T cells from PBMCs. The CDR3 DNA reads TGTGCCAGCAGCTTCGTTCCCGACTCGGATGAGCAGTTCTTC. Protein sequence: CASSFVPDSDEQFF.